This T cell receptor beta chain comes out of a study of tumor T cells in aggressive B-cell lymphoma. Sequenced by immunoSEQ multiplex PCR; TCRdb stores in-frame clones only, minus some. The top ten clones hold around 4% of a sample with about 10,000 clones, 65% to 90% of them seen once. The sequenced sample consisted of tumor tissue. This receptor was taken from an adult with diffuse large B cell lymphoma.

The CDR3 region is CAIRDSGQPNQPQHF. In DNA, the CDR3 is TGTGCCATCAGAGACTCGGGACAGCCCAATCAGCCCCAGCATTTT. The rearrangement uses TRBV10-3 and TRBJ1-5; TRBD1 matches 7 bases. Germline V gene data show CDR1 as ENHRY and CDR2 as SYGVKD. This CDR3 region has 15 residues. V lost 6 bases to trimming and J lost 3 bases; unmatched junction nucleotides: 8.